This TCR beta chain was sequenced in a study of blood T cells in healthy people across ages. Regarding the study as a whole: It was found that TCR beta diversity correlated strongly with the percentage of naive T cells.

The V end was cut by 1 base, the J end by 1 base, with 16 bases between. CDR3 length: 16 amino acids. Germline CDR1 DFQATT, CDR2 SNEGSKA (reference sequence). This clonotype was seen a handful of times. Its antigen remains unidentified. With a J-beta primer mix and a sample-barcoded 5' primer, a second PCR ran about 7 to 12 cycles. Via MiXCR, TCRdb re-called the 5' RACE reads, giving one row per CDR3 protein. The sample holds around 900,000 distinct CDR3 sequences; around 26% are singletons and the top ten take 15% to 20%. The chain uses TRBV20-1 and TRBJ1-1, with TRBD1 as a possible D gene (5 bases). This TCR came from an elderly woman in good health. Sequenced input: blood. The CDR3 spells CSARVRLQGRNTEAFF. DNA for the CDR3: TGCAGTGCTAGAGTTCGGCTCCAGGGCAGGAACACTGAAGCTTTCTTT.